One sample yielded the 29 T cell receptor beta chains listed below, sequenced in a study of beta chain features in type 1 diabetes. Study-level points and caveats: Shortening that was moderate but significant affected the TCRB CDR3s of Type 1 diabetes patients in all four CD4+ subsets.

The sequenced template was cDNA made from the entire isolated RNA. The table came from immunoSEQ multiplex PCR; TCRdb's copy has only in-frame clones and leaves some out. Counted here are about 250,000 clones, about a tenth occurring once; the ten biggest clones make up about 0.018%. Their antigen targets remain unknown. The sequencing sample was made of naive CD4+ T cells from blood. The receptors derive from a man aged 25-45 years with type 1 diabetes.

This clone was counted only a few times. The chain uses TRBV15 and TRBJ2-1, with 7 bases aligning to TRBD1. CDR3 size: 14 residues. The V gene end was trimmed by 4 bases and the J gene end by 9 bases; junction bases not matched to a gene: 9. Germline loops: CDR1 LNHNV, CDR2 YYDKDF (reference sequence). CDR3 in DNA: TGTGCCACCAGCACCAGACAGGGATTCGGTGAGCAGTTCTTC. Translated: CATSTRQGFGEQFF.

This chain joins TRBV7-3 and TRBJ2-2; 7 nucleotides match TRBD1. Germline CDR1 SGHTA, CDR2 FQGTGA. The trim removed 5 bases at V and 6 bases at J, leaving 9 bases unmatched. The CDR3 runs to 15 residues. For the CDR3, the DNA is TGTGCCAGCAGCACCTACAGGGGCGGGTCCGGGGAGCTGTTTTTT. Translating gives CASSTYRGGSGELFF.

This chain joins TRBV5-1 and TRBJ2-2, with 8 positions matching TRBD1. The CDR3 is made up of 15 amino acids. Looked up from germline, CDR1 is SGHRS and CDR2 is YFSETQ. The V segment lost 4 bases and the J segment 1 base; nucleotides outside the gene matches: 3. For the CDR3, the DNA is TGCGCCAGCAGCGCGGGGACAGGGAACACCGGGGAGCTGTTTTTT. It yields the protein CASSAGTGNTGELFF.

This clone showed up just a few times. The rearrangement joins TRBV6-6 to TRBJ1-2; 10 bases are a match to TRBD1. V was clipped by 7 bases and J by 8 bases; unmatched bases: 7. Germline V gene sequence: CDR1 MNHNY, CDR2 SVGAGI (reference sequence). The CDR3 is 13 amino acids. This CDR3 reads CASTLDRGHGYTF. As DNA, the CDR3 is TGTGCCAGCACCTTAGACAGGGGGCACGGCTACACCTTC.

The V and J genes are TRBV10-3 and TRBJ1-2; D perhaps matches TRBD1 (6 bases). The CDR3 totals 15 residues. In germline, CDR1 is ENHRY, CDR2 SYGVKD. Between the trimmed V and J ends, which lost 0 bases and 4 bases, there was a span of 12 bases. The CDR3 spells CAISESGQSVYGYTF. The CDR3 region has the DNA TGTGCCATCAGTGAGTCTGGACAGTCAGTCTATGGCTACACCTTC.

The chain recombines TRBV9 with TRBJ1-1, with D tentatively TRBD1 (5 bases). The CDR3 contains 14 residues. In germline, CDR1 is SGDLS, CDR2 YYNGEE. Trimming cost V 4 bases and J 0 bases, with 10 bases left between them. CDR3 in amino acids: CASSLRQMNTEAFF. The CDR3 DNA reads TGTGCCAGCAGCTTACGACAGATGAACACTGAAGCTTTCTTT.

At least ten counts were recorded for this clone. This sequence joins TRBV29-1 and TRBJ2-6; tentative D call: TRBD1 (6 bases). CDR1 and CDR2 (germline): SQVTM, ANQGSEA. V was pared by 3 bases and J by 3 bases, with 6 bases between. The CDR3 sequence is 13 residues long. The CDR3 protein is CSVETGGANVLTF. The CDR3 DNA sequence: TGCAGCGTTGAGACAGGTGGGGCCAACGTCCTGACTTTC.

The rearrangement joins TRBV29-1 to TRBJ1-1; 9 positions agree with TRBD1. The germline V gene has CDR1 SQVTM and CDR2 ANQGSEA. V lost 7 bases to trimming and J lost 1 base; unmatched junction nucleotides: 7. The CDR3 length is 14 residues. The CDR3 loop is CSATGGSWNTEAFF. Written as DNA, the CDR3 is TGCAGCGCCACAGGGGGCTCGTGGAACACTGAAGCTTTCTTT.

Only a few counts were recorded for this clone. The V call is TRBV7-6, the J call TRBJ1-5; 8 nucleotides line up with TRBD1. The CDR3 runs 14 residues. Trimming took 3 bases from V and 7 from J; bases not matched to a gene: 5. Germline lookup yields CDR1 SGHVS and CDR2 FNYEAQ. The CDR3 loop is CASSFGQGGQPQHF. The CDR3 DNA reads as TGTGCCAGCAGCTTCGGACAGGGAGGGCAGCCCCAGCATTTT.

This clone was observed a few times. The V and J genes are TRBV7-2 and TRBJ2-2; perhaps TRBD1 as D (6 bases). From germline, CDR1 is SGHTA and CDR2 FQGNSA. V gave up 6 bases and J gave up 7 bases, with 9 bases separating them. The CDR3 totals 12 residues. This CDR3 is CASSPGVGELFF. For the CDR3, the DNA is TGTGCCAGCAGTCCAGGGGTCGGGGAGCTGTTTTTT.

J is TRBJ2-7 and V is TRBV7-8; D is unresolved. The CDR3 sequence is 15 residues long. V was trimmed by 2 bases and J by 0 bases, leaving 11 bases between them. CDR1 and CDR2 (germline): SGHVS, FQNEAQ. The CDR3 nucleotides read TGTGCCAGCAGCTTATGGGCTGCAAGCTCCTACGAGCAGTACTTC. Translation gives CASSLWAASSYEQYF. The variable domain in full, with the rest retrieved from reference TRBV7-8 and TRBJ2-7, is GAGVSQSPRYKVAKRGQDVALRCDPISGHVSLFWYQQALGQGPEFLTYFQNEAQLDKSGLPSDRFFAERPEGSVSTLKIQRTQQEDSAVYLCASSLWAASSYEQYFGPGTRLTVT.

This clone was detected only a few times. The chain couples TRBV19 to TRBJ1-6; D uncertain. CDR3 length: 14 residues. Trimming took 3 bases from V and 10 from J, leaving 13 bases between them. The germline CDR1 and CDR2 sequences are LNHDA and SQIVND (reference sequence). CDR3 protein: CASSIPRSGSPLHF. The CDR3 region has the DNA TGTGCCAGTAGTATCCCCAGAAGTGGCTCACCCCTCCACTTT.

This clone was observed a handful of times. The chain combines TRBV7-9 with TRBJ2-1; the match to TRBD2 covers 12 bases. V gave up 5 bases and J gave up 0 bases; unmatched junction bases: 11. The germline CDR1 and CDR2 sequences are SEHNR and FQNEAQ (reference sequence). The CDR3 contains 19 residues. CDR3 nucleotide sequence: TGTGCCAGCAGCCACGGACTAGCGGGGCCCGCCTACTCCTACAATGAGCAGTTCTTC. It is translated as CASSHGLAGPAYSYNEQFF.

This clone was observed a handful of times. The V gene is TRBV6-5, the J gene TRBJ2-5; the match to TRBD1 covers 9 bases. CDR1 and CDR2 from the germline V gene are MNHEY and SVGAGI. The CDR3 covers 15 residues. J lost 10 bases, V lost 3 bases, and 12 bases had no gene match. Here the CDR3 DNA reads TGTGCCAGCAGTTATTCCCAGACAGGGGGGCCCGACCAGTACTTC. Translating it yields CASSYSQTGGPDQYF.

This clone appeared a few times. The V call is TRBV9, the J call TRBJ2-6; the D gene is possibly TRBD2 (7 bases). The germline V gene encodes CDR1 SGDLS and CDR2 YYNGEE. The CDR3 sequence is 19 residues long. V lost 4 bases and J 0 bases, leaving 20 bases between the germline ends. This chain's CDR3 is CASSFPLRGGASGANVLTF. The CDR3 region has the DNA TGTGCCAGCAGCTTCCCACTTAGGGGGGGGGCCTCTGGGGCCAACGTCCTGACTTTC.

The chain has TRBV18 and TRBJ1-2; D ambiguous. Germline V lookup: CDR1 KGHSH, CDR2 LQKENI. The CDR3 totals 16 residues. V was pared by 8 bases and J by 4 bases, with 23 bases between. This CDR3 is CASPKGGGIRSYGYTF. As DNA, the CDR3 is TGTGCCAGCCCCAAGGGAGGCGGAATACGGTCCTATGGCTACACCTTC.

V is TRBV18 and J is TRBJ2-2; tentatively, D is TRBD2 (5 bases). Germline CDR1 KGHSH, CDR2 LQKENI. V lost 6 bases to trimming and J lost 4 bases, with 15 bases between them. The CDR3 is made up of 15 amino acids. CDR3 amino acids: CASSERRGTTGELFF. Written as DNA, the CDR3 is TGTGCCAGCTCCGAACGTCGGGGTACCACCGGGGAGCTGTTTTTT. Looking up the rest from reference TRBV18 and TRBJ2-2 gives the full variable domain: NAGVMQNPRHLVRRRGQEARLRCSPMKGHSHVYWYRQLPEEGLKFMVYLQKENIIDESGMPKERFSAEFPKEGPSILRIQQVVRGDSAAYFCASSERRGTTGELFFGEGSRLTVL.

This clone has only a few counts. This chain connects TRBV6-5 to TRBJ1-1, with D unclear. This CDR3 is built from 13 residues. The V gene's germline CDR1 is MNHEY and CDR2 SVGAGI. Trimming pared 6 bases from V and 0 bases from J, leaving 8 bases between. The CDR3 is CASRIQLNTEAFF. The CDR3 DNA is TGTGCCAGCAGGATACAGCTGAACACTGAAGCTTTCTTT.

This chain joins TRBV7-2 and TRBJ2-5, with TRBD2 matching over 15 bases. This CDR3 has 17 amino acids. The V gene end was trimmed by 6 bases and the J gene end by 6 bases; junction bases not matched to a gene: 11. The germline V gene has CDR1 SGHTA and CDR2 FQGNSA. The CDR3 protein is CASSLSGLAGGGKTQYF. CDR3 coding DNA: TGTGCCAGCAGTCTGTCGGGACTAGCGGGGGGCGGAAAGACCCAGTACTTC. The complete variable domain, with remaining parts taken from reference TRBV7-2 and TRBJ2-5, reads GAGVSQSPSNKVTEKGKDVELRCDPISGHTALYWYRQSLGQGLEFLIYFQGNSAPDKSGLPSDRFSAERTGGSVSTLTIQRTQQEDSAVYLCASSLSGLAGGGKTQYFGPGTRLLVL.

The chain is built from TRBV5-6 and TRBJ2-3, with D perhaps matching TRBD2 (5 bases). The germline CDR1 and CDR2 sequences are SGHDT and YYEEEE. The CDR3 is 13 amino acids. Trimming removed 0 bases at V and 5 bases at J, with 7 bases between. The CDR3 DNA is TGTGCCAGCAGCTTGGAGCGGCGAGATACGCAGTATTTT. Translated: CASSLERRDTQYF. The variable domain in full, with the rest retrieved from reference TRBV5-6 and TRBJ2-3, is DAGVTQSPTHLIKTRGQQVTLRCSPKSGHDTVSWYQQALGQGPQFIFQYYEEEERQRGNFPDRFSGHQFPNYSSELNVNALLLGDSALYLCASSLERRDTQYFGPGTRLTVL.

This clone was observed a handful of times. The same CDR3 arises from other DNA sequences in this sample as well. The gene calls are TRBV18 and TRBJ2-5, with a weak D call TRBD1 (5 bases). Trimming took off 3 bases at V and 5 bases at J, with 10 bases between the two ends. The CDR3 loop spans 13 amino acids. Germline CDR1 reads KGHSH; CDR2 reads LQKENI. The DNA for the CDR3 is TGTGCCAGCTCACCGGGGCCTGGGGAGACCCAGTACTTC. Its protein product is CASSPGPGETQYF.

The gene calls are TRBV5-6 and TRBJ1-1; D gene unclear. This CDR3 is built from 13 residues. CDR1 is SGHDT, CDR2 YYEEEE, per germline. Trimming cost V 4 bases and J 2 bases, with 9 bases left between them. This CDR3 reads CASSRPGNTEAFF. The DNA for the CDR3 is TGTGCCAGCAGCCGTCCGGGTAACACTGAAGCTTTCTTT. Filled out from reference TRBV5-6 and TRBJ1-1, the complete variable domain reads DAGVTQSPTHLIKTRGQQVTLRCSPKSGHDTVSWYQQALGQGPQFIFQYYEEEERQRGNFPDRFSGHQFPNYSSELNVNALLLGDSALYLCASSRPGNTEAFFGQGTRLTVV.

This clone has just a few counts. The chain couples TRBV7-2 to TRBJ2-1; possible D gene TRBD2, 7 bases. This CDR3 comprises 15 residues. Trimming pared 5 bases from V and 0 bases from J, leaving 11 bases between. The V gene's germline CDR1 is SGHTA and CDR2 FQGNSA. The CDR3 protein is CASSRGAASYNEQFF. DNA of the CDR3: TGTGCCAGCAGCCGGGGGGCTGCCTCCTACAATGAGCAGTTCTTC.

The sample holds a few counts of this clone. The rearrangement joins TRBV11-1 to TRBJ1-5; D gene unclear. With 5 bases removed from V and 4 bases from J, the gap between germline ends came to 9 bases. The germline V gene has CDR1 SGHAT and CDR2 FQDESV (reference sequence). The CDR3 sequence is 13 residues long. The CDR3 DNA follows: TGTGCCAGCAGCCGAAGCCTAAATCAGCCCCAGCATTTT. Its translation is CASSRSLNQPQHF.

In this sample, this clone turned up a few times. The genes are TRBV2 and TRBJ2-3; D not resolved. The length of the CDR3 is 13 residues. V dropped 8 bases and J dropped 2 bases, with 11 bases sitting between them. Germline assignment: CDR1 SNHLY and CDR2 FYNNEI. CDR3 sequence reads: CASQEDYTDTQYF. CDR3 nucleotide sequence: TGTGCCAGCCAGGAAGATTACACAGATACGCAGTATTTT.

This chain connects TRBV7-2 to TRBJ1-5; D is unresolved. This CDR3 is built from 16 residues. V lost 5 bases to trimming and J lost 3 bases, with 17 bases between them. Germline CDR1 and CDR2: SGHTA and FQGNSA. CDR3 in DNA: TGTGCCAGCAGCCACGGACTCTCCGGGCCCAATCAGCCCCAGCATTTT. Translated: CASSHGLSGPNQPQHF.

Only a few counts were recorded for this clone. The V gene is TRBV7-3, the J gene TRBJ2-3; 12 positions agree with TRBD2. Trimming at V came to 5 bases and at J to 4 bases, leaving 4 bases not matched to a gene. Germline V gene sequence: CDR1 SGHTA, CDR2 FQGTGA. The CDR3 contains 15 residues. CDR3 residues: CASSPSGGDADTQYF. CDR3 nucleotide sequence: TGTGCCAGCAGCCCTAGCGGGGGGGATGCAGATACGCAGTATTTT.

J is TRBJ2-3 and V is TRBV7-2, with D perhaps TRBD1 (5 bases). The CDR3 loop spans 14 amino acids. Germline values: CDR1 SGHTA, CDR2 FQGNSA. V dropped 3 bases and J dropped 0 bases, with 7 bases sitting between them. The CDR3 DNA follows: TGTGCCAGCAGCTTCAGACAGAGCACAGATACGCAGTATTTT. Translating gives CASSFRQSTDTQYF.

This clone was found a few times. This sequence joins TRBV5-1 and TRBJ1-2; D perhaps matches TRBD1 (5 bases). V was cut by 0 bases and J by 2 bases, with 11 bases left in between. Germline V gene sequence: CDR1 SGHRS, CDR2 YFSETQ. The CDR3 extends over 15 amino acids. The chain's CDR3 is CASSLASGTNYGYTF. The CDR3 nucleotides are TGCGCCAGCAGCTTGGCTAGCGGGACGAACTATGGCTACACCTTC.